One and the same sample provided the 6 T cell receptor beta chains below, sequenced in a study of PD-1 blockade in classical Hodgkin lymphoma. Clones were read by immunoSEQ multiplex PCR, and TCRdb kept only the in-frame ones, dropping some. The sample has some 21,000 clones; roughly 71% are singletons. Time point meaning: cycle 4 day 1 (C4D1), after more than five weeks of nivolumab. Following autologous stem cell transplantation, relapse occurred in every patient, and exposure to brentuximab vedotin varied. Specimen: peripheral blood mononuclear cells (PBMCs), collected before the fourth cycle of nivolumab. The source of these receptors is a human donor with classical Hodgkin lymphoma.

This sequence joins TRBV11-2 and TRBJ2-1; TRBD1 matches 7 bases. With V trimmed by 3 bases and J by 9 bases, 17 bases remained unmatched. CDR3 length: 17 residues. CDR1 SGHAT and CDR2 FQNNGV come from the germline V gene. CDR3 bases: TGTGCCAGCAGCTTTTCGACAGGGAAGAAGTTTCCAGGTGAGCAGTTCTTC. This gives the protein CASSFSTGKKFPGEQFF.

This chain connects TRBV6-1 to TRBJ2-5; no firm D call. Trimming removed 1 base from V and 5 bases from J, with 14 bases in between. Germline values: CDR1 MNHNS, CDR2 SASEGT. The CDR3 is made up of 15 amino acids. CDR3 coding DNA: TGTGCCAGCAGTGAAGGGCGATGGGGTTTGGAGACCCAGTACTTC. Translating gives CASSEGRWGLETQYF.

The chain uses TRBV27 and TRBJ2-3, with 9 bases lining up with TRBD2. Trimming cost V 6 bases and J 4 bases; bases outside gene matches: 20. CDR1 and CDR2 from the germline V gene are MNHEY and SMNVEV (reference sequence). This CDR3 spans 19 amino acids. CDR3 nucleotide sequence: TGTGCCAGCAGCCGAGACGTTGACGTGGCGGGGGGGCCCGCAGATACGCAGTATTTT. Its protein product is CASSRDVDVAGGPADTQYF.

The chain employs TRBV5-1 and TRBJ2-3; D may be TRBD1 (6 bases). Germline V gene lookup returns CDR1 SGHRS and CDR2 YFSETQ. This CDR3 is built from 15 residues. Between the trimmed V and J ends, which lost 4 bases and 0 bases, there was a span of 12 bases. The CDR3 DNA reads TGCGCCAGCAGCCGGCAGGGGTTGAGCACAGATACGCAGTATTTT. Protein: CASSRQGLSTDTQYF.

The genes are TRBV18 and TRBJ2-1, with 10 bases that match TRBD1. The germline V gene encodes CDR1 KGHSH and CDR2 LQKENI. After removal of 4 bases from V and 3 bases from J, the junction contained 3 bases not matched to a gene. This CDR3 comprises 15 residues. The CDR3 bases are TGTGCCAGCTCACGAGGGACAGGGGACTACAATGAGCAGTTCTTC. Translation: CASSRGTGDYNEQFF.

The chain couples TRBV5-1 to TRBJ2-6; TRBD2 matches 9 bases. Germline V gene lookup returns CDR1 SGHRS and CDR2 YFSETQ. V was pared by 2 bases and J by 4 bases, with 10 bases of the junction left unmatched. The CDR3 runs to 18 residues. The CDR3 DNA reads TGCGCCAGCAGCTTTAGCGGGGGCCCCACCAAAGGGGCCAACGTCCTGACTTTC. It is translated as CASSFSGGPTKGANVLTF.